One sample yielded the 32 T cell receptor beta chains listed below, sequenced in a study of blood T cell repertoires in COVID-19. Some clones are missing from TCRdb's copy, which holds only in-frame ones; the method was immunoSEQ multiplex PCR. The table has about 170,000 clones, approximately 83% seen once; the top ten hold about a tenth. Sequenced: peripheral blood. All receptors come from a man between 65 and 80 years old with active or convalescent COVID-19.

V and J are TRBV11-3 and TRBJ1-1; D is uncertain. The CDR3 runs 14 residues. Trimming cost V 1 base and J 4 bases, with 10 bases left between them. Germline V gene lookup returns CDR1 SGHNT and CDR2 YENEEA. In nucleotides, the CDR3 is TGTGCCAGCAGCTTAGGGATAGCGGGCACTGAAGCTTTCTTT. Its translation is CASSLGIAGTEAFF.

The rearrangement links TRBV5-1 to TRBJ2-5, with 8 bases lining up with TRBD2. This CDR3 spans 14 amino acids. Trimming at V came to 5 bases and at J to 5 bases, leaving 8 bases not matched to a gene. Looked up from germline, CDR1 is SGHRS and CDR2 is YFSETQ. The CDR3 protein is CASRRAGERETQYF. CDR3 nucleotides: TGCGCCAGCAGGCGAGCGGGGGAAAGGGAGACCCAGTACTTC.

This chain joins TRBV20-1 and TRBJ1-1, with D uncertain. Germline CDR1 and CDR2: DFQATT and SNEGSKA (reference sequence). V was shortened by 8 bases and J by 6 bases, with 10 bases between the two germline ends. The CDR3 is made up of 10 amino acids. The CDR3 nucleotides are TGCAGTAACCCAGGCCCTGAAGCTTTCTTT. Translated: CSNPGPEAFF.

The rearrangement uses TRBV19 and TRBJ2-2; D might be TRBD1 (5 bases). This CDR3 comprises 14 residues. The germline V gene has CDR1 LNHDA and CDR2 SQIVND (reference sequence). Trimming left V 3 bases short and J 5 bases short, with 10 bases between. This chain's CDR3 is CASSISRGTGELFF. CDR3 nucleotides: TGTGCCAGTAGTATCTCTAGGGGAACCGGGGAGCTGTTTTTT.

The V call is TRBV19, the J call TRBJ1-5; the D is unclear. This CDR3 is 15 amino acids long. Germline CDR1 and CDR2: LNHDA and SQIVND (reference sequence). V shed 5 bases and J shed 6 bases, with 17 bases lying between them. The CDR3 DNA sequence: TGTGCCAGTAGTCTAAGACACGGGAGTGGTCAGCCCCAGCATTTT. Its translation is CASSLRHGSGQPQHF. Full variable domain (missing parts from reference TRBV19 and TRBJ1-5): DGGITQSPKYLFRKEGQNVTLSCEQNLNHDAMYWYRQDPGQGLRLIYYSQIVNDFQKGDIAEGYSVSREKKESFPLTVTSAQKNPTAFYLCASSLRHGSGQPQHFGDGTRLSIL.

This chain links TRBV6-2 or TRBV6-3 with TRBJ2-3; a weak D match, TRBD2 (6 bases). Deletions cut 2 bases from V and 3 bases from J, with 9 bases between. Germline V gene sequence: CDR1 MNHEY, CDR2 SVGEGT. The CDR3 spans 14 residues. The CDR3 DNA follows: TGTGCCAGCAGTTACCGGGGGAAAACAGATACGCAGTATTTT. This codes for CASSYRGKTDTQYF.

This clone was observed once. The rearrangement links TRBV7-2 to TRBJ2-2, with 7 bases identical to TRBD1. In germline, CDR1 is SGHTA, CDR2 FQGNSA. This CDR3 has 17 residues. With 1 base clipped from V and 5 bases from J, the junction kept 10 bases outside the gene matches. In DNA form, the CDR3 reads TGTGCCAGCAGCTTAGGGCCAGACAGGGTTCATACCGGGGAGCTGTTTTTT. It codes for CASSLGPDRVHTGELFF.

The chain is built from TRBV4-1 and TRBJ1-1, with D perhaps matching TRBD1 (6 bases). V dropped 4 bases and J dropped 4 bases, with 10 bases sitting between them. From germline, CDR1 is MGHRA and CDR2 YSYEKL. The CDR3 is 13 amino acids. Here the CDR3 reads CASSPQGSTEAFF. CDR3 sequence (DNA): TGCGCCAGCAGCCCTCAGGGGAGCACTGAAGCTTTCTTT.

The rearrangement links TRBV11-3 to TRBJ2-3, with 9 bases that match TRBD1. V shed 4 bases and J 3 bases; nucleotides not matched to a gene: 5. CDR3 length: 15 amino acids. The V gene's germline CDR1 is SGHNT and CDR2 YENEEA. The CDR3 region is CASSSTGGETDTQYF. Here the CDR3 DNA reads TGTGCCAGCAGCTCAACAGGGGGCGAGACAGATACGCAGTATTTT.

This chain links TRBV30 with TRBJ2-3, with D unresolved. This CDR3 region has 14 residues. Deletions cut 3 bases from V and 1 base from J, with 11 bases between. Germline V lookup: CDR1 GTSNPN, CDR2 SVGIG (reference sequence). CDR3 coding DNA: TGTGCCTGGAGCCGGCCTGAGGGCACAGATACGCAGTATTTT. Amino acids: CAWSRPEGTDTQYF.

The V call is TRBV6-5, the J call TRBJ1-6; the D is unclear. CDR3 length: 16 amino acids. Trimming took 2 bases from V and 5 from J, leaving 13 bases between them. CDR1 is MNHEY, CDR2 SVGAGI, per germline. CDR3 in amino acids: CASSYVALSHNSPLHF. The CDR3 DNA reads TGTGCCAGCAGTTACGTCGCTTTGAGTCATAATTCACCCCTCCACTTT.

The rearrangement joins TRBV28 to TRBJ1-1, with a tentative D call TRBD1 (6 bases). Trimming took off 11 bases at V and 8 bases at J, with 21 bases between the two ends. Germline CDR1 is MDHEN and CDR2 is SYDVKM. The CDR3 totals 13 residues. The CDR3 sequence is CAAREGGRREAFF. The CDR3 DNA follows: TGTGCCGCAAGAGAGGGGGGGCGCCGGGAAGCTTTCTTT.

CDR3 residues: CASSSGTSQETQYF. In DNA form, the CDR3 reads TGCGCCAGCAGCTCCGGGACTAGCCAAGAGACCCAGTACTTC. The rearrangement joins TRBV5-1 to TRBJ2-5; the match to TRBD2 covers 8 bases. J was trimmed by 1 base and V by 3 bases; bases with no gene match: 2. CDR1 is SGHRS, CDR2 YFSETQ, per germline. This CDR3 has 14 residues.

CDR3 bases: TGCGCCAGCAGCCCCTCGGGAGGAGATACGCAGTATTTT. Its translation is CASSPSGGDTQYF. The rearrangement uses TRBV4-1 and TRBJ2-3; TRBD2 matches 7 bases. Germline values: CDR1 MGHRA, CDR2 YSYEKL. V was pared by 4 bases and J by 5 bases, with 3 bases of the junction left unmatched. The CDR3 length is 13 residues.

This clone was picked up one time. This rearrangement joins TRBV7-9 to TRBJ1-2, with D perhaps TRBD1 (6 bases). Trimming removed 5 bases from V and 8 bases from J, with 21 bases in between. The CDR3 runs to 15 residues. Per the germline V gene, CDR1 is SEHNR and CDR2 is FQNEAQ (reference sequence). The CDR3 region is CASSPSGETGRGYTF. The CDR3 DNA is TGTGCCAGCAGCCCCAGCGGGGAAACAGGGCGCGGCTACACCTTC.

The chain employs TRBV19 and TRBJ1-1; no firm D call. V lost 7 bases and J lost 0, with 12 bases in between. The CDR3 is 14 amino acids. Germline V gives CDR1 LNHDA, CDR2 SQIVND (reference sequence). The CDR3 is CASKVGSLNTEAFF. The CDR3 DNA reads as TGTGCCAGTAAGGTGGGCAGCCTGAACACTGAAGCTTTCTTT.

This clone was counted once. The CDR3 region is CASSLVVGGAERYTF. Written as DNA, the CDR3 is TGTGCCAGCAGCTTAGTGGTAGGGGGCGCAGAAAGATACACCTTC. This chain connects TRBV7-8 to TRBJ1-2; 7 positions agree with TRBD1. The germline CDR1 and CDR2 sequences are SGHVS and FQNEAQ. J gave up 11 bases and V 1 base, and 13 bases lay outside the gene matches. The CDR3 spans 15 residues.

This clone appeared a few times. The rearrangement uses TRBV5-4 and TRBJ2-3; tentative D call: TRBD2 (7 bases). The CDR3 contains 16 residues. V shed 2 bases and J shed 0 bases, with 13 bases lying between them. Germline assignment: CDR1 SGHNT and CDR2 YYREEE (reference sequence). The CDR3 here is CASSFPGGPSTDTQYF. As DNA, the CDR3 is TGTGCCAGCAGCTTTCCGGGGGGCCCTAGCACAGATACGCAGTATTTT.

The chain links TRBV5-1 to TRBJ1-3; D remains ambiguous. The germline CDR1 and CDR2 sequences are SGHRS and YFSETQ. Trimming removed 0 bases from V and 0 bases from J, with 7 bases in between. The CDR3 is made up of 15 amino acids. The CDR3 protein is CASSLGGISGNTIYF. The CDR3 DNA sequence: TGCGCCAGCAGCTTGGGCGGAATCTCTGGAAACACCATATATTTT.

The chain carries TRBV3-1 (or the pseudogene TRBV3-2) and TRBJ1-4; D unclear. Germline CDR1 reads LGHDT; CDR2 reads YNNKEL (reference sequence). The V and J ends lost 4 bases and 11 bases respectively, with 14 bases between them. This CDR3 comprises 13 residues. The CDR3 spells CASSRLERGKLFF. As DNA, the CDR3 is TGTGCCAGCAGCCGCCTCGAGCGAGGGAAACTGTTTTTT.

The rearrangement joins TRBV7-2 to TRBJ1-6, with D possibly TRBD1 on 6 matching bases. CDR1 and CDR2 from the germline V gene are SGHTA and FQGNSA. This CDR3 region has 14 residues. The V gene lost 5 bases and the J gene lost 7 bases, with 12 bases spanning the gap. This CDR3 is CASSPGTWNSPLHF. The CDR3 bases are TGTGCCAGCAGCCCCGGGACATGGAATTCACCCCTCCACTTT.

As DNA, the CDR3 is TGCGCCAGCAGCTTTGCTAGCGGGACCTTATACAATGAGCAGTTCTTC. It specifies CASSFASGTLYNEQFF. V and J are TRBV5-1 and TRBJ2-1; 9 bases are shared with TRBD2. CDR3 size: 16 residues. Germline CDR1 SGHRS, CDR2 YFSETQ. V trimming: 2 bases; J trimming: 4 bases; junction bases outside the gene matches: 7.

This clone was observed once. The chain uses TRBV28 and TRBJ2-4; 11 bases agree with TRBD2. CDR3 length: 15 residues. Germline values: CDR1 MDHEN, CDR2 SYDVKM. J was trimmed by 1 base and V by 6 bases; bases with no gene match: 2. The CDR3 spells CASRVAGGAKNIQYF. Written as DNA, the CDR3 is TGTGCCAGCAGGGTAGCGGGGGGGGCCAAAAACATTCAGTACTTC.

J is TRBJ1-2 and V is TRBV7-8; 8 bases match TRBD1. CDR3 size: 15 residues. Germline-derived CDR1 and CDR2 are SGHVS and FQNEAQ. V dropped 3 bases and J dropped 2; count of bases not matched to a gene: 5. The CDR3 is CASSFGTGGNYGYTF. CDR3 bases: TGTGCCAGCAGCTTCGGTACAGGGGGGAACTATGGCTACACCTTC. Full variable domain (rest looked up from reference TRBV7-8 and TRBJ1-2): GAGVSQSPRYKVAKRGQDVALRCDPISGHVSLFWYQQALGQGPEFLTYFQNEAQLDKSGLPSDRFFAERPEGSVSTLKIQRTQQEDSAVYLCASSFGTGGNYGYTFGSGTRLTVV.

V and J are TRBV19 and TRBJ1-1; 7 positions agree with TRBD1. After removal of 5 bases from V and 7 bases from J, the junction contained 7 bases not matched to a gene. The CDR3 runs to 13 residues. From germline, CDR1 is LNHDA and CDR2 SQIVND (reference sequence). In nucleotides, the CDR3 is TGTGCCAGTAGTGTTAGGGGGCAAGTTGAAGCTTTCTTT. Its translation: CASSVRGQVEAFF.

This clone was seen more than once but under ten times. The chain employs TRBV7-9 and TRBJ1-1, with no clear D. The ends were cut back, 0 bases at V and 1 base at J, with 9 bases in the middle. Germline assignment: CDR1 SEHNR and CDR2 FQNEAQ (reference sequence). The CDR3 is 15 residues long. As DNA, the CDR3 is TGTGCCAGCAGCTTAGCTCCCGGGAGGAACACTGAAGCTTTCTTT. This sequence encodes CASSLAPGRNTEAFF.

The V call is TRBV6-5, the J call TRBJ2-2, with a weak D call TRBD2 (5 bases). Deletions cut 6 bases from V and 5 bases from J, with 16 bases between. This CDR3 is 15 amino acids long. Germline assignment: CDR1 MNHEY and CDR2 SVGAGI. The CDR3 coding sequence is TGTGCCAGCAGATGGACGAGCGGAGGAACCGGGGAGCTGTTTTTT. Translation: CASRWTSGGTGELFF.

The chain recombines TRBV20-1 with TRBJ1-2; D is uncertain. Deletions cut 8 bases from V and 4 bases from J, with 11 bases between. The CDR3 extends over 11 amino acids. Germline V gives CDR1 DFQATT, CDR2 SNEGSKA (reference sequence). Here the CDR3 DNA reads TGCAGTCCCGTTGGGCCCTATGGCTACACCTTC. Encoded protein: CSPVGPYGYTF.

The CDR3 DNA is TGCGCCAGCAGCGGCCCAGGGGCCCGGGCCACAGATACGCAGTATTTT. Translating gives CASSGPGARATDTQYF. The V gene is TRBV5-1, the J gene TRBJ2-3; D is perhaps TRBD1 (6 bases). From germline, CDR1 is SGHRS and CDR2 YFSETQ. With 4 bases removed from V and 2 bases from J, the gap between germline ends came to 17 bases. The CDR3 sequence is 16 residues long. Full variable domain (outside the CDR3, taken from reference TRBV5-1 and TRBJ2-3): KAGVTQTPRYLIKTRGQQVTLSCSPISGHRSVSWYQQTPGQGLQFLFEYFSETQRNKGNFPGRFSGRQFSNSRSEMNVSTLELGDSALYLCASSGPGARATDTQYFGPGTRLTVL.

This sequence joins TRBV28 and TRBJ2-6; D unclear. Germline CDR1 reads MDHEN; CDR2 reads SYDVKM. The V end lost 4 bases, the J end lost 0 bases, and 10 bases lay between the germline ends. This CDR3 spans 16 amino acids. Here the CDR3 reads CASSSPSASGANVLTF. The CDR3 nucleotides are TGTGCCAGCAGTTCCCCCAGTGCCTCTGGGGCCAACGTCCTGACTTTC.

The rearrangement links TRBV2 to TRBJ2-5, with 10 bases fitting TRBD2. The CDR3 sequence is 14 residues long. V lost 6 bases, J lost 5 bases, and 6 bases stayed unmatched. Germline V gives CDR1 SNHLY, CDR2 FYNNEI. CDR3 amino acids: CASRLAGYTETQYF. In DNA form, the CDR3 reads TGTGCCAGCAGACTAGCGGGATATACGGAGACCCAGTACTTC.

The chain has TRBV19 and TRBJ2-7, with a tentative D call TRBD1 (5 bases). CDR1 is LNHDA and CDR2 is SQIVND in the germline V gene (reference sequence). CDR3 length equals 13 residues. V lost 5 bases to trimming and J lost 3 bases, with 11 bases between them. The CDR3: CASSLQVNYEQYF. The CDR3 region has the DNA TGTGCCAGTAGTTTACAGGTTAACTACGAGCAGTACTTC.